Listed below are T cell receptor beta chains from one sample, sequenced in a study of CD8 T cells in ankylosing spondylitis. TCRdb re-derived calls from the 5' RACE reads in MiXCR, one entry per CDR3 protein. The sample includes 50,000 to 75,000 distinct CDR3 sequences, 6.2% of them seen just once. Input material: synovial fluid, either unsorted or a sorted T cell fraction (not recorded which). These receptors originate from a male donor with ankylosing spondylitis. The CDR3 runs from the conserved cysteine through the conserved F or W. A D gene is named only where the DNA matches it firmly. The size field is filled for only some rows; it gives once, few, many or a size class.

j_gene,abundance,v_gene,d_gene,CDR3aa,CDR3nt
TRBJ1-1,many,TRBV7-2,TRBD1,CASSPNTGGTEAFF,TGTGCCAGCAGCCCCAACACAGGGGGGACTGAAGCTTTCTTT
TRBJ2-1,-,TRBV7-3,-,CASSLSGGGGGSPRRSYNEQFF,TGTGCCAGCAGCTTAAGTGGTGGAGGGGGAGGGTCGCCTCGACGGTCCTACAATGAGCAGTTCTTC
TRBJ1-5,many,TRBV7-9,-,CASSLAEGFNQPQHF,TGTGCCAGCAGCTTAGCGGAGGGGTTTAATCAGCCCCAGCATTTT
TRBJ1-1,many,TRBV19,-,CASSTYHGGEAFF,TGTGCCAGTAGTACCTACCATGGGGGTGAAGCTTTCTTT
TRBJ2-5,many,TRBV19,-,CASSIDWEETQYF,TGTGCCAGTAGTATAGATTGGGAAGAGACCCAGTACTTC
TRBJ2-4,few,TRBV25-1,-,CASSEQGRDIQYF,TGTGCCAGCAGTGAACAGGGGAGGGACATTCAGTACTTC
TRBJ2-4,many,TRBV4-2,-,CASSQAVPAAKNIQYF,TGTGCCAGCAGCCAAGCTGTCCCGGCGGCCAAAAACATTCAGTACTTC
TRBJ1-6,few,TRBV12-3/TRBV12-4,TRBD1,CASTRQGANSPLHF,TGTGCCAGTACCCGACAGGGAGCGAATTCACCCCTCCACTTT
TRBJ1-3,few,TRBV6-5,-,CASSYSTESGNTIYF,TGTGCCAGCAGTTACTCGACGGAGTCTGGAAACACCATATATTTT
TRBJ2-1,many,TRBV29-1,TRBD2,CSVGGSQPARYNEQFF,TGCAGCGTGGGGGGGTCCCAACCTGCGCGCTACAATGAGCAGTTCTTC